A selection of T cell receptor beta chains follows, all from one sample in a study of blood T cells in healthy people across ages. TCRdb passed the 5' RACE reads through MiXCR, listing each CDR3 protein once. The sample includes 750,000 to 950,000 distinct CDR3 sequences, about 53% of them seen just once. The sequenced sample consisted of blood. Receptors originate from a man older than 75 in good health. Each CDR3 is given with its conserved first and last residue. Each record gives: clone size, V gene, J gene, D gene, CDR3 DNA, CDR3 protein. D genes are given only for firm matches. The listing skips clone size in some rows; elsewhere it reads once, few, many or a size class.

NA	TRBV20-1	TRBJ2-5	NA	TGCAGTGCTGAGGGTGGGGAGTGGGAGCAGTACTTC	CSAEGGEWEQYF
few	TRBV20-1	TRBJ2-5	TRBD1	TGCAGTGCGACGGACAGGGTCCAAGAGACCCAGTACTTC	CSATDRVQETQYF
NA	TRBV19	TRBJ1-2	NA	TGTGCCAGTAGTATGAGGGCCTATGGCTACACCTTC	CASSMRAYGYTF
NA	TRBV24-1	TRBJ2-3	NA	TGTGCCACCAGTGATTTAGGCAGGGAGAAGGTTACGCAGTATTTT	CATSDLGREKVTQYF
NA	TRBV12-3/TRBV12-4	TRBJ2-5	TRBD1	TGTGCCAGCAGTTCCGGGACAGCTCAAGAGACCCAGTGCTTC	CASSSGTAQETQCF
many	TRBV13	TRBJ2-5	TRBD2	TGTGCCAGCAGCTTAGAGGCTAGCGGGGCCTATCACCAAGAGACCCAGTACTTC	CASSLEASGAYHQETQYF
NA	TRBV12-3/TRBV12-4	TRBJ2-6	NA	TGTGCCAGCAGTTGGGGAGTGGCTGGGGCCAACGTCCTGACTTTC	CASSWGVAGANVLTF
few	TRBV29-1	TRBJ1-4	NA	TGCAGCGTCGTAGGGGCGGCTAATGAAAAACTGTTTTTT	CSVVGAANEKLFF
NA	TRBV28	TRBJ1-6	NA	TGTGCCAGCAGATGGACGGTCTATAATTCACCCCTCCACTTT	CASRWTVYNSPLHF
NA	TRBV27	TRBJ2-1	TRBD1	TGTGCCAGCAGTTTGCAAGCCGGGACAGGGGTCAATGAGCAGTTCTTC	CASSLQAGTGVNEQFF
few	TRBV4-2	TRBJ2-4	NA	TGTGCCAGCAGCCAAGATACCAGCGGACTAGCCAAAAACATTCAGTACTTC	CASSQDTSGLAKNIQYF
few	TRBV27	TRBJ2-4	NA	TGTGCCAGCAGTCCCGGAGTGGGCATGGGAAACATTCAGTACTTC	CASSPGVGMGNIQYF
NA	TRBV27	TRBJ1-2	NA	TGTGCCAGCAGTCCTTGGACAAGGGACTATGGCTACACCTTC	CASSPWTRDYGYTF
many	TRBV5-1	TRBJ1-2	TRBD1	TGCGCCAGCAGCTTCCCGCGGCGGACAGGGTTTTATGGCTACACCTTC	CASSFPRRTGFYGYTF
NA	TRBV5-1	TRBJ2-3	NA	TGCGCCAGCAGCTTGGCCGAGGCAGGCAGGACAGATACGCAGTATTTT	CASSLAEAGRTDTQYF
few	TRBV20-1	TRBJ2-7	TRBD2	TGCAGTGCTACTCCCATGGGGACTAGCGTTTTGTACGAGCAGTACTTC	CSATPMGTSVLYEQYF
NA	TRBV20-1	TRBJ2-1	TRBD2	TGCAGTGCTAGGCCGGGACTAGCGGGAGTAGTCGATGAGCAGTTCTTC	CSARPGLAGVVDEQFF
NA	TRBV5-6	TRBJ2-7	NA	TGTGCCAGCAGCTTGGGACGGGACACCTCCTACGAGCAGTACTTC	CASSLGRDTSYEQYF
NA	TRBV10-3	TRBJ1-5	TRBD1	TGTGCCATCAGAGCTGACAGGGAAAGTGGTCAGCCCCAGCATTTT	CAIRADRESGQPQHF
few	TRBV29-1	TRBJ1-1	NA	TGCAGCGTTGGTCTTACCTCTGAAGCTTTCTTT	CSVGLTSEAFF
few	TRBV20-1	TRBJ2-5	NA	TGCAGTGCTAGCGTCGCTGTGGGGGAGACCCAGTACTTC	CSASVAVGETQYF
NA	TRBV2	TRBJ2-7	TRBD2	TGTGCCAGCAGACGCGGGGCTAGCGGTAGCTCCTACGAGCAGTACTTC	CASRRGASGSSYEQYF
NA	TRBV13	TRBJ2-3	TRBD1	TGTGCCAGCAGCTTAGAGGGGGACAGGGGCACAGATACGCAGTATTTT	CASSLEGDRGTDTQYF
NA	TRBV12-3/TRBV12-4	TRBJ2-1	NA	TGTGCCAGCAGTTTCTTGGGTAATGAGCAGTTCTTC	CASSFLGNEQFF
NA	TRBV5-1	TRBJ2-7	TRBD1	TGCGCCAGCAGCCGGGACAGGGAATCCGAGCAGTACTTC	CASSRDRESEQYF
few	TRBV5-1	TRBJ2-3	TRBD2	TGCGCCAGCGGTTCCTTGGCGGGAGAAGCAGATACGCAGTATTTT	CASGSLAGEADTQYF
many	TRBV4-1	TRBJ1-4	NA	TGCGCCAGCAGCCAAGAGCGACTCGGGGTTCGGGCTAATGAAAAACTGTTTTTT	CASSQERLGVRANEKLFF
NA	TRBV28	TRBJ2-7	NA	TGTGCCAGCGGGGAGGTGACAGAAACCTACGAGCAGTACTTC	CASGEVTETYEQYF
NA	TRBV15	TRBJ2-4	TRBD2	TGTGCCACCAGCAGAGATCTGGGAGGGGCAGACATTCAGTACTTC	CATSRDLGGADIQYF
few	TRBV3-1	TRBJ2-1	TRBD2	TGTGCCAGCAGTTTACTAGCGGGAGGGTTTTTACGGGAGCAGTTCTTC	CASSLLAGGFLREQFF
few	TRBV6-1	TRBJ2-1	NA	TGTGCCACCCTCATTATTTGGAATGAGCAGTTCTTC	CATLIIWNEQFF
few	TRBV2	TRBJ2-1	NA	TGTGCCAGCAGTGTGGACAATGAGCAGTTCTTC	CASSVDNEQFF
NA	TRBV20-1	TRBJ2-3	NA	TGCAGTGCAACGGGAGAATTCAGGACAGATACGCAGTATTTT	CSATGEFRTDTQYF
NA	TRBV6-5	TRBJ1-5	TRBD1	TGTGCCAGCCGGGACAGGGCTGTTTTTAGCAATCAGCCCCAGCATTTT	CASRDRAVFSNQPQHF
NA	TRBV7-2	TRBJ1-6	NA	TGTGCCAGCAGCTTAAAGGGCTATAATTCACCCCTCCACTTT	CASSLKGYNSPLHF
NA	TRBV21-1	TRBJ2-5	NA	TGTGCCAGCAGCAAAGCGCTGGGGGACGGTGATACCCAGTACTTC	CASSKALGDGDTQYF
once	TRBV3-1	TRBJ1-5	NA	TGTGCCAGCAGCCAAGATTACCGGGGTATGAGCAATCAGCCCCAGCATTTT	CASSQDYRGMSNQPQHF
few	TRBV7-9	TRBJ2-7	TRBD1	TGTGCCAGCAGCCACCGGGACAGGGCCCTCTCCTACGAGCAGTACTTC	CASSHRDRALSYEQYF
NA	TRBV10-2	TRBJ2-1	TRBD2	TGCGCCAGCAGTGAGTATACCGGGACTAGCGGACACAATGAGCAGTTCTTC	CASSEYTGTSGHNEQFF
NA	TRBV30	TRBJ2-4	NA	TGTGCCTGGAGTGCCCGGGTAGCCAAAAACATTCAGTACTTC	CAWSARVAKNIQYF
NA	TRBV7-3	TRBJ2-7	TRBD2	TGTGCCAGCAGCTTAACGTTAGCTAGCGGGAGGGCCCAGTACTTC	CASSLTLASGRAQYF